The 9 T cell receptor beta chains below come from one sample, sequenced in a study of cytomegalovirus exposure and HLA in healthy donors. Primers included in the PCR were 60 Vbeta and 13 Jbeta primers. Using immunoSEQ multiplex PCR, the repertoire was profiled, and TCRdb retains in-frame clones only, with some absent. The sample contains some 120,000 clones, approximately 72% of which appear only once. The sample was PBMCs. These receptors came from a woman between 35 and 50 years old in good health and CMV-seropositive.

This clone has a handful of counts. This chain joins TRBV15 and TRBJ2-1; TRBD2 aligns across 8 bases. The trim removed 4 bases at V and 11 bases at J, leaving 4 bases unmatched. CDR3 length: 12 residues. Germline V gene data show CDR1 as LNHNV and CDR2 as YYDKDF (reference sequence). The CDR3: CATSTSGGQQFF. Written as DNA, the CDR3 is TGTGCCACCAGCACGAGCGGGGGTCAGCAGTTCTTC.

The genes are TRBV6-1 and TRBJ2-3; D perhaps matches TRBD2 (6 bases). CDR1 and CDR2 (germline): MNHNS, SASEGT. The V and J ends lost 4 bases and 5 bases respectively, with 16 bases between them. CDR3 size: 15 residues. The CDR3 region is CASSAQRGIVDTQYF. DNA of the CDR3: TGTGCCAGCAGTGCGCAACGGGGGATTGTAGATACGCAGTATTTT.

The chain employs TRBV4-1 and TRBJ2-1, with 11 nucleotides matching TRBD2. The CDR3 runs to 17 residues. Germline assignment: CDR1 MGHRA and CDR2 YSYEKL. J was trimmed by 6 bases and V by 4 bases; bases with no gene match: 11. The CDR3: CASSPPIAGGGLNEQFF. For the CDR3, the DNA is TGCGCCAGCAGCCCTCCCATAGCGGGGGGGGGCCTCAATGAGCAGTTCTTC.

The V and J genes are TRBV5-1 and TRBJ2-3; 9 nucleotides line up with TRBD1. J was trimmed by 0 bases and V by 5 bases; bases with no gene match: 4. Germline V lookup: CDR1 SGHRS, CDR2 YFSETQ. CDR3 length equals 15 residues. Written as DNA, the CDR3 is TGCGCCAGCAGTGCCGGGACAGGGAGCACAGATACGCAGTATTTT. Protein sequence: CASSAGTGSTDTQYF. Together with reference TRBV5-1 and TRBJ2-3, the CDR3 gives the full variable domain: KAGVTQTPRYLIKTRGQQVTLSCSPISGHRSVSWYQQTPGQGLQFLFEYFSETQRNKGNFPGRFSGRQFSNSRSEMNVSTLELGDSALYLCASSAGTGSTDTQYFGPGTRLTVL.

This chain joins TRBV9 and TRBJ1-1, with D uncertain. Germline CDR1 is SGDLS and CDR2 is YYNGEE. The CDR3 contains 15 residues. V was pared by 0 bases and J by 3 bases, with 12 bases between. The CDR3 nucleotides are TGTGCCAGCAGCGTAGGAGAGGGATTTTACACTGAAGCTTTCTTT. This gives the protein CASSVGEGFYTEAFF.

This chain joins TRBV18 and TRBJ2-2; D remains unclear. The V end lost 6 bases, the J end lost 7 bases, and 12 bases lay between the germline ends. The CDR3 spans 13 residues. Germline CDR1 reads KGHSH; CDR2 reads LQKENI. CDR3 in DNA: TGTGCCAGCTCCCTTATCACCGGCGGGGAGCTGTTTTTT. Amino acids: CASSLITGGELFF.

This clone showed up just a few times. The V and J genes are TRBV10-3 and TRBJ2-2; maybe TRBD1 (6 bases). Germline V gives CDR1 ENHRY, CDR2 SYGVKD. CDR3 length: 14 amino acids. Trimming left V 10 bases short and J 0 bases short, with 12 bases between. The CDR3 DNA reads TGTGCCAGCCGGGACACCTCGAACACCGGGGAGCTGTTTTTT. Translated: CASRDTSNTGELFF.

The chain employs TRBV15 and TRBJ2-5, with D maybe TRBD1 (5 bases). The CDR3 loop spans 14 amino acids. Per the germline V gene, CDR1 is LNHNV and CDR2 is YYDKDF (reference sequence). Trimming took off 5 bases at V and 5 bases at J, with 15 bases between the two ends. CDR3 bases: TGTGCCACCAGCTCGTTAGGGGCCGGGGAGACCCAGTACTTC. Amino acid sequence: CATSSLGAGETQYF.

The V and J genes are TRBV7-9 and TRBJ1-6; perhaps TRBD1 as D (6 bases). Deletions cut 9 bases from V and 8 bases from J, with 14 bases between. The length of the CDR3 is 13 residues. The germline CDR1 and CDR2 sequences are SEHNR and FQNEAQ (reference sequence). This CDR3 is CASLREGDSPLHF. The CDR3, as DNA: TGTGCCAGTCTCCGCGAGGGGGATTCACCCCTCCACTTT.